One sample yielded the 8 T cell receptor beta chains listed below, sequenced in a study of blood T cell repertoires in COVID-19. The assay was immunoSEQ multiplex PCR, and TCRdb's table has in-frame clones only and misses some. This sample has 100,000 to 150,000 clones, with around nine tenths found just once. The source material was peripheral blood. All receptors come from a human donor in a cohort sampled during active COVID-19.

V gene TRBV9 combines with J gene TRBJ2-1; the D gene is possibly TRBD2 (5 bases). Germline V gene data show CDR1 as SGDLS and CDR2 as YYNGEE. The V gene lost 2 bases and the J gene lost 9 bases, with 12 bases spanning the gap. This CDR3 region has 13 residues. For the CDR3, the DNA is TGTGCCAGCAGCGTCGGAGGTCTAGGTGAGCAGTTCTTC. Its translation is CASSVGGLGEQFF.

The chain is built from TRBV6-6 and TRBJ2-2, with a possible D match to TRBD2 (5 bases). Germline V gives CDR1 MNHNY, CDR2 SVGAGI (reference sequence). The CDR3 contains 14 residues. Trimming took off 5 bases at V and 3 bases at J, with 10 bases between the two ends. CDR3 residues: CASSPQLDTGELFF. DNA for the CDR3: TGTGCCAGCAGTCCTCAACTAGACACCGGGGAGCTGTTTTTT.

The V and J genes are TRBV30 and TRBJ2-2; TRBD2 matches 8 bases. The germline CDR1 and CDR2 sequences are GTSNPN and SVGIG (reference sequence). CDR3 size: 13 residues. V was clipped by 8 bases and J by 4 bases; unmatched bases: 6. CDR3 sequence: CAGVGGGTGELFF. The CDR3, as DNA: TGTGCCGGGGTCGGGGGGGGCACCGGGGAGCTGTTTTTT.

The chain has TRBV12-3 or TRBV12-4 and TRBJ2-2, with D unresolved. The CDR3 sequence is 12 residues long. The germline V and J ends were trimmed by 2 bases and 6 bases, with 4 bases remaining between them. This chain's CDR3 is CASSLPSGELFF. The CDR3 DNA follows: TGTGCCAGCAGTTTACCCTCCGGGGAGCTGTTTTTT.

The genes are TRBV5-1 and TRBJ2-5; 9 nucleotides match TRBD1. The trim removed 4 bases at V and 6 bases at J, leaving 13 bases unmatched. From germline, CDR1 is SGHRS and CDR2 YFSETQ. This CDR3 contains 16 residues. As DNA, the CDR3 is TGCGCCAGCAGCCCAGCACAGGGGGCCGTCTCGCAGACCCAGTACTTC. Protein: CASSPAQGAVSQTQYF.

The rearrangement joins TRBV9 to TRBJ2-7; a weak D match, TRBD1 (6 bases). Germline CDR1 SGDLS, CDR2 YYNGEE. V lost 0 bases to trimming and J lost 6 bases, with 13 bases between them. The length of the CDR3 is 14 residues. This CDR3 is CASSVEEGVAEQYF. The DNA for the CDR3 is TGTGCCAGCAGCGTAGAAGAGGGGGTGGCCGAGCAGTACTTC.

The chain combines TRBV28 with TRBJ2-1, with D possibly being TRBD2 (5 bases). V lost 6 bases and J lost 7, with 19 bases in between. CDR1 and CDR2 from the germline V gene are MDHEN and SYDVKM. This CDR3 has 15 residues. For the CDR3, the DNA is TGTGCCAGCAGCCTTCTCCGGGGTAGAGATAATGAGCAGTTCTTC. Residues: CASSLLRGRDNEQFF.

The chain combines TRBV4-1 with TRBJ1-3; 9 bases line up with TRBD1. From germline, CDR1 is MGHRA and CDR2 YSYEKL. This CDR3 is 15 amino acids long. With 4 bases clipped from V and 2 bases from J, the junction kept 3 bases outside the gene matches. CDR3 sequence (DNA): TGCGCCAGCAGCCCTACAGGGGGCCCTGGAAACACCATATATTTT. Amino acid sequence: CASSPTGGPGNTIYF.